This T cell receptor beta chain emerged from a study of blood T cell repertoires in COVID-19 (TCRdb year 2020). For the study in its entirety: The collaborator samples originated in the United States, Italy and Spain and spanned the acute and convalescent phases of COVID-19. The dataset comprised deeply sampled blood TCRbeta repertoires from subjects exposed to, actively infected with, or recovered from COVID-19. Samples were obtained from the ongoing ImmuneRACE study (first 160 participants) and from over a thousand subjects provided by 6 global collaborators. The repertoires were released in a freely available public database meant as a resource for research on the immune response to SARS-CoV-2. Sample metadata almost always included a de-identified subject ID, COVID-19 status, age in years and sex. The prospective study material was composed of cDNA or gDNA derived from T cells, B-cell-depleted T cells, or PBMCs. Where available, HLA class I and class II types were obtained from metadata supplied by the sample provider rather than from assay-based typing.

The CDR3 numbers 15 residues from cysteine through phenylalanine. Only the CDR3 part of the read is kept: 45 bases, read in frame from the first base. V is trimmed back by 0 bases and J by 5 bases, and the junction contains 1 base that no gene match accounts for. The germline V gene encodes CDR1 MNHEY and CDR2 SVGAGI. Remarks on this clone: It lacks a known antigen. Nothing much larger sits one base from this clone, and base qualities are not available.

Another Seattle source contributed samples from volunteer blood donors who had recovered from COVID-19. Collaborating institutions collected whole blood in K2EDTA tubes following their own protocols. For TCRbeta analysis, collaborators shipped samples as frozen whole blood, isolated PBMCs, or DNA extracted from either of those sample types. TCRbeta CDR3 regions were amplified from genomic DNA by means of the immunoSEQ Assay, a bias-controlled multiplex PCR. As for how the authors treated the data: Nucleated cell counts per sample were estimated from amplification of reference gene primers within the assay. To quantify the absolute abundance of each unique TCRbeta CDR3 rearrangement, sequence reads were collapsed and filtered. Productive Simpson clonality was computed per sample as the square root of Simpson's diversity index over productive rearrangements. The source is immuneACCESS, and TCRdb retained only in-frame sequences with V and J called. Part of the clones is not carried over; for the studies checked, unresolved V genes explain less than half of this, and the remainder is unexplained. That table is the source of V, J and clone size, and D and trimming were worked out from the DNA. The sample records about 260,000 clones, about four fifths of which are singletons. Of the sample, approximately 9% is held by the ten largest clones.

Summary of the overall study and its limitations: How much clinical and demographic metadata was included differed by source and by participant, and the metadata was provided uncurated.

The chain is made from TRBV6-5 and TRBJ2-3; 11 bases in the middle match TRBD2. The TCR sequence derives from a woman aged 45-60 years who had recovered from COVID-19. The sequenced sample was peripheral blood. CDR3 protein: CASSYSGTSGDTQYF. The sequence in DNA is TGTGCCAGCAGTTACTCCGGGACTAGCGGAGATACGCAGTATTTT.